A single sample is the source of the 4 T cell receptor beta chains below, sequenced in a study of human T cells and chemical hapten exposure. TCRdb recomputed calls from the RACE reads with MiXCR, one row per CDR3 protein. Of 85,000 to 100,000 distinct CDR3 sequences listed, about 10% were seen once; the top ten hold less than 2.5%. Time point specified: patch test 2, 6 weeks after DPC sensitization. The treatment is: therapeutic diphenylcyclopropenone sensitization with weekly scalp DPC. This sample comprised whole blood, obtained in connection with sensitization to the hapten diphenylcyclopropenone (DPC). These TCRs come from a middle-aged man with alopecia areata. Some clones in this sample may be carry-over from other donors' samples.

This clonotype showed up many times. The rearrangement links TRBV7-9 to TRBJ2-7; 10 bases match TRBD1. The CDR3 loop spans 17 amino acids. CDR1 is SEHNR, CDR2 FQNEAQ, per germline (reference sequence). The V gene end was trimmed by 5 bases and the J gene end by 6 bases; junction bases not matched to a gene: 16. The CDR3 reads CASSPNLPGQGPPEQYV. For the CDR3, the DNA is TGTGCCAGCAGCCCAAACTTACCGGGACAGGGGCCTCCCGAGCAGTACGTC.

This chain uses TRBV5-1 with TRBJ2-1; the match to TRBD1 covers 10 bases. Germline CDR1 reads SGHRS; CDR2 reads YFSETQ. The CDR3 spans 15 residues. The V and J ends lost 5 bases and 7 bases, in that order; junction bases with no gene match: 9. The CDR3 coding sequence is TGCGCCAGCAGACATGACAGGGGGCGTTGGAATGAGCAGTTCTTC. Translated: CASRHDRGRWNEQFF.

The CDR3: CASSLVAGVNEQFF. The CDR3, as DNA: TGTGCCAGCAGCTTAGTCGCGGGGGTCAATGAGCAGTTCTTC. V and J are TRBV7-2 and TRBJ2-1, with TRBD2 matching 7 bases. This CDR3 spans 14 amino acids. Per germline, CDR1 SGHTA and CDR2 FQGNSA. After removal of 1 base from V and 6 bases from J, the junction contained 3 bases not matched to a gene. The whole variable domain, filled in from reference TRBV7-2 and TRBJ2-1, reads GAGVSQSPSNKVTEKGKDVELRCDPISGHTALYWYRQSLGQGLEFLIYFQGNSAPDKSGLPSDRFSAERTGGSVSTLTIQRTQQEDSAVYLCASSLVAGVNEQFFGPGTRLTVL.

This clonotype turned up a few times. The CDR3, as DNA: TGTGCCAGTATAGCACACCTCTACGAGCAGTACGTC. Protein sequence: CASIAHLYEQYV. The chain uses TRBV19 and TRBJ2-7; the D is unclear. The CDR3 is made up of 12 amino acids. Germline loops: CDR1 LNHDA, CDR2 SQIVND (reference sequence). The V end lost 7 bases, the J end lost 3 bases, and 10 bases lay between the germline ends.